The sample holds a few counts of the clone carrying this T cell receptor (beta chain). Its antigen is unknown. TCRdb redid the calling of the 5' RACE reads with MiXCR, one entry per CDR3 protein. The profile shows 50,000 to 75,000 distinct CDR3 sequences, about 6% of them singletons. The data derive from a study of CD8 T cells in ankylosing spondylitis. Study results and limitations: Ankylosing spondylitis blood appeared to carry a characteristic TCR beta motif of several highly homologous variants. Researchers report that disease-linked clones proved CD8+ and relatively rare in peripheral blood.

The receptor was derived from a male donor with ankylosing spondylitis. The sample taken for sequencing was synovial fluid, either unsorted or a sorted T cell fraction (not recorded which).

CDR3 region: CASSPEAGSTDTQYF. In DNA, the CDR3 is TGTGCCAGCAGCCCAGAAGCCGGTTCCACAGATACGCAGTATTTT. The chain combines TRBV9 with TRBJ2-3; D gene unclear. CDR1 is SGDLS, CDR2 YYNGEE, per germline. The CDR3 extends over 15 amino acids. The V and J ends lost 4 bases and 2 bases respectively, with 14 bases between them.